This TCR beta chain was obtained from a study of Graves' ophthalmopathy and Graves' hyperthyroidism. The TCR beta CDR3 regions underwent amplification from RNA transcripts. After a first-round RT-PCR with HTBI primers, a second-round multiplex PCR was run. TCRdb redid the calling of the multiplex PCR reads with MiXCR, one entry per CDR3 protein. The data show around 600,000 distinct CDR3 sequences, about 38% seen once. Germline CDR1 is SEHNR and CDR2 is FQNEAQ (reference sequence). The germline V and J ends were trimmed by 5 bases and 4 bases, with 12 bases remaining between them. The CDR3 is made up of 15 amino acids. Ophthalmopathy donors were characterized by moderate-to-severe activity, CAS of at least 3, NOSPECS of at least 4, and duration under 3 months. PBMCs were isolated by Ficoll-Paque density gradient centrifugation, using more than 8.5 ml of fresh peripheral blood as the starting material.

This receptor was taken from an adult man with Graves' ophthalmopathy. The chain combines TRBV7-9 with TRBJ2-6; D remains unclear. Material: peripheral blood. CDR3 in amino acids: CASSTKPSGANVLTF. The CDR3 nucleotides are TGTGCCAGCAGCACAAAACCCTCCGGGGCCAACGTCCTGACTTTC.